This T cell receptor beta chain was documented in a study of identical twins' blood T cells. V lost 1 base and J 3 bases, leaving 11 bases between the germline ends. CDR3 size: 14 residues. CDR1 and CDR2 from the germline V gene are SGHDT and YYEEEE. Study-level findings and limits: Mainly, cloneset size products determined shared clonotypes, twins included.

Each TCR cDNA library carried sample-specific barcodes on both ends. TCRdb itself ran the 5' RACE reads through MiXCR, one entry per CDR3 protein. The sample includes 350,000 to 450,000 distinct CDR3 sequences, roughly 28% of them seen just once. Of note for this clonotype: Its antigen is unknown.

Material: PBMCs. This sequence was found in a woman between 18 and 50 years old in good health. This chain uses TRBV5-6 with TRBJ2-7; D may match TRBD1 or TRBD2 (5 bases each). CDR3 protein: CASSLFGAYYEQYF. The CDR3 coding sequence is TGTGCCAGCAGCTTGTTCGGGGCGTACTACGAGCAGTACTTC.